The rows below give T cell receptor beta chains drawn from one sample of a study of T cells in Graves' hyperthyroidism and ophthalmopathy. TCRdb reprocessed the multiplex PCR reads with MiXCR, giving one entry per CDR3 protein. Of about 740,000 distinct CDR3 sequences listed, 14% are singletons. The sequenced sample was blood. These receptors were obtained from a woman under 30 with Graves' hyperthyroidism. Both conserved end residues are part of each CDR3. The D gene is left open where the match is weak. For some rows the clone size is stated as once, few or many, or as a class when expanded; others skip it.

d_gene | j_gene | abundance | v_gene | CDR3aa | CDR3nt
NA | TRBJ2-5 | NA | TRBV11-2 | CASRRAAQETQYF | TGTGCCAGTCGGCGGGCGGCCCAAGAGACCCAGTACTTC
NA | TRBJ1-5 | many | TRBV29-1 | CSVAAGRTNQPQHF | TGCAGCGTTGCTGCGGGACGGACAAATCAGCCCCAGCATTTT
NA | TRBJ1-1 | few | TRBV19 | CASSIPGGKNTEAFF | TGTGCCAGTAGTATCCCTGGGGGGAAGAACACTGAAGCTTTCTTT
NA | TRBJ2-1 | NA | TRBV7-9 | CASFGPAGSSYNEQFF | TGTGCCAGCTTCGGTCCGGCTGGGAGCTCCTACAATGAGCAGTTCTTC
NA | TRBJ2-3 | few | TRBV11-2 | CASSQGLAFTDTQYF | TGCGCCAGCAGCCAAGGGCTAGCCTTCACAGATACGCAGTATTTT
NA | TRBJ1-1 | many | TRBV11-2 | CASSRLRGIGSRVNTEAFF | TGTGCCAGCAGCAGACTTCGTGGCATTGGATCCAGAGTGAACACTGAAGCTTTCTTT
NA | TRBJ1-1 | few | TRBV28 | CASIAGLNTEAFF | TGTGCCAGCATCGCCGGACTCAACACTGAAGCTTTCTTT
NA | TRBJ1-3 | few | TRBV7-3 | CASSLRPHSGNTIYF | TGTGCCAGCAGCTTAAGACCGCACTCTGGAAACACCATATATTTT
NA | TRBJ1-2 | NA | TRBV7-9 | CASSLLRLSGNHLLNYGYTF | TGTGCCAGCAGCTTACTGCGATTGAGTGGGAACCATCTTCTTAATTATGGCTACACCTTC
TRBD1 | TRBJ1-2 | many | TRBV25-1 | CASSSFLGQGAGYGYTF | TGTGCCAGCAGTTCCTTCCTCGGACAGGGGGCCGGCTATGGCTACACCTTC
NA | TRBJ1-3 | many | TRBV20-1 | CSARENLNTIYF | TGCAGTGCCAGGGAAAATTTAAACACCATATATTTT
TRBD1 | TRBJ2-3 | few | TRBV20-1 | CSVATGRSLDTQYF | TGCAGTGTCGCGACAGGGAGATCACTTGATACGCAGTATTTT
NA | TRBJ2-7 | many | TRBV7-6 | CASSFSVSRDAYEQYF | TGTGCCAGCAGCTTTAGTGTTAGCAGGGACGCCTACGAGCAGTACTTC
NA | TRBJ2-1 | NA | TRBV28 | CASSPGVGGKNEQFF | TGTGCCAGCAGTCCTGGAGTTGGGGGTAAAAATGAGCAGTTCTTC
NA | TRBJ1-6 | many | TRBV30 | CAWSVGQGNSPLHF | TGTGCCTGGAGTGTCGGACAAGGGAATTCACCCCTCCACTTT
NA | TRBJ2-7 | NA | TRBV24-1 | CATSGAAGDLYEQYF | TGTGCCACCAGTGGCGCGGCAGGGGATTTATACGAGCAGTACTTC
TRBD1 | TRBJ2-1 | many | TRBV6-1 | CASRKGQGAPNEQFF | TGTGCCAGCAGGAAAGGACAGGGGGCGCCCAATGAGCAGTTCTTC
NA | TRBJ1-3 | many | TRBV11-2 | CASSPWGGSGNTIYF | TGTGCCAGCAGCCCCTGGGGGGGCTCTGGAAACACCATATATTTT
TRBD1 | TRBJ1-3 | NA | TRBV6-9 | CASSYGDSNSGNTIYF | TGTGCCAGCAGTTACGGGGACAGCAACTCTGGAAACACCATATATTTT
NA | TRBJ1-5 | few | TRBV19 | CASSIGAYNQPQHF | TGTGCCAGTAGTATCGGGGCCTACAATCAGCCCCAGCATTTT
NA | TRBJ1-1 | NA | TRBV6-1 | CASSEVDTEAFF | TGTGCCAGCAGTGAAGTGGACACTGAAGCTTTCTTT
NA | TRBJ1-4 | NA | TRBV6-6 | CASSYSITGSYEKLFF | TGTGCCAGCAGTTACTCGATCACGGGGTCCTATGAAAAACTGTTTTTT
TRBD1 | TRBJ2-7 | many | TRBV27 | CASSSPWDRGHPHEQYF | TGTGCCAGCAGTTCGCCTTGGGACAGGGGGCATCCCCACGAGCAGTACTTC
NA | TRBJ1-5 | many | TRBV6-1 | CASKLSSNQPQHF | TGTGCCAGCAAGCTCTCTAGCAATCAGCCCCAGCATTTT
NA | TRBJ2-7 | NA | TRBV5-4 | CASSEFRDSYEQYF | TGTGCCAGCAGCGAATTCAGGGATTCCTACGAGCAGTACTTC
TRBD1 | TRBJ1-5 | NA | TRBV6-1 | CASSTLDRGGQPQHF | TGTGCCAGCAGTACATTAGACAGGGGCGGTCAGCCCCAGCATTTT
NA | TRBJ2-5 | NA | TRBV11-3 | CASSLYSGPAAPRETQYF | TGTGCCAGCAGCTTATACTCGGGACCAGCGGCCCCAAGAGAGACCCAGTACTTC
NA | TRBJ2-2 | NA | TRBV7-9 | CASSLDTTTTGELFF | TGTGCCAGCAGCTTAGACACAACTACTACCGGGGAGCTGTTTTTT
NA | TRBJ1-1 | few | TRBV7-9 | CASSSQTQGNTEAFF | TGTGCCAGCAGCTCTCAAACGCAGGGAAACACTGAAGCTTTCTTT
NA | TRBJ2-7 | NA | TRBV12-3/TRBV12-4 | CASTSTSGSDEQYF | TGTGCCAGCACCTCAACGAGCGGATCGGACGAGCAGTACTTC
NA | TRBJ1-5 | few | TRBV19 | CASSHFLTYSNQPQHF | TGTGCCAGTAGCCACTTTCTCACGTATAGCAATCAGCCCCAGCATTTT
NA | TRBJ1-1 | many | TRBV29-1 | CSVDPGGNTEAFF | TGCAGCGTTGACCCGGGAGGGAACACTGAAGCTTTCTTT
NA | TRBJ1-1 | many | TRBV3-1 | CASSQGALGQKAFF | TGTGCCAGCAGCCAAGGGGCTTTGGGACAAAAAGCTTTCTTT
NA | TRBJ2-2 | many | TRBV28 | CASSLRGGPGELFF | TGTGCCAGCAGTTTAAGAGGTGGTCCCGGGGAGCTGTTTTTT
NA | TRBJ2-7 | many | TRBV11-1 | CASSPPGAAFYEQYF | TGTGCCAGCAGCCCCCCAGGGGCCGCCTTCTACGAGCAGTACTTC
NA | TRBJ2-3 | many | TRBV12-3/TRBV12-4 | CASSFNSPTSTDTQYF | TGTGCCAGCAGTTTTAACAGCCCAACTAGCACAGATACGCAGTATTTT
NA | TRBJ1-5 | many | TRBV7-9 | CASSSTDSNQPQHF | TGTGCCAGCAGCTCCACCGATAGCAATCAGCCCCAGCATTTT
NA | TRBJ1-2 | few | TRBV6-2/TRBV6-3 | CASSYFRGYTF | TGTGCCAGCAGTTACTTCCGAGGCTACACCTTC